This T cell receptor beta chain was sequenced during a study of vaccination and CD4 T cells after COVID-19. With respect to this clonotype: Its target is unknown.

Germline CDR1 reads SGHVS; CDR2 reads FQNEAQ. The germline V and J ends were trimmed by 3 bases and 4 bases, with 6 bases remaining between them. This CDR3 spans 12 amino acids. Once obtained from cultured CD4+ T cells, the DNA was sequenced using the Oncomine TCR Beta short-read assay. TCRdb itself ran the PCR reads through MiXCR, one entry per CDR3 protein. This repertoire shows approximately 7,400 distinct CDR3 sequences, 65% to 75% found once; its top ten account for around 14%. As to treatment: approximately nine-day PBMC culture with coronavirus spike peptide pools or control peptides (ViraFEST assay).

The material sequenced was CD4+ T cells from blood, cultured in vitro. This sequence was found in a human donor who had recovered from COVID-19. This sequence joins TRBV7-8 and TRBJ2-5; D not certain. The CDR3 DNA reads TGTGCCAGCAGCTTTGCGGTAGAGACCCAGTACTTC. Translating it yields CASSFAVETQYF.